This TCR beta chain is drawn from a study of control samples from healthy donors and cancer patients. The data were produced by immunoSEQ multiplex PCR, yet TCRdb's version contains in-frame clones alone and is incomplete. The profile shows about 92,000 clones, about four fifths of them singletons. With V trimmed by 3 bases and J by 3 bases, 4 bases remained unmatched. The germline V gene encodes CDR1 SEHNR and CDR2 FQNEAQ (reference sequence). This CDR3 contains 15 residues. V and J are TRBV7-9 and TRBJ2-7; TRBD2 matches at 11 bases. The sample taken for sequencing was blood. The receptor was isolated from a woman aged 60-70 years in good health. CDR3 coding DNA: TGTGCCAGCAGCTTGGGACTAGCGGCCGTCTACGAGCAGTACTTC. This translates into CASSLGLAAVYEQYF.